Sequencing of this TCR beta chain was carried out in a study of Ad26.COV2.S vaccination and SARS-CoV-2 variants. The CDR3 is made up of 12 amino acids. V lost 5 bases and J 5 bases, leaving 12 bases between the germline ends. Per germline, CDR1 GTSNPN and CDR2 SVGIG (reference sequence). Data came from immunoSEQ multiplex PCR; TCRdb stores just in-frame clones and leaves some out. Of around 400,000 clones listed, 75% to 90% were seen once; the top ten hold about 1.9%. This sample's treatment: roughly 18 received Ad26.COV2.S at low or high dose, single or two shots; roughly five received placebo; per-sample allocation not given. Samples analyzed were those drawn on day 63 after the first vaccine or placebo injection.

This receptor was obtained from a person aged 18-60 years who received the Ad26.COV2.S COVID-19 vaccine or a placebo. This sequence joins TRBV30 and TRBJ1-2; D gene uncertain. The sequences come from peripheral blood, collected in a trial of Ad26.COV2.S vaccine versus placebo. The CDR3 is CAWGEVGYGYTF. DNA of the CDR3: TGTGCCTGGGGGGAAGTGGGATATGGCTACACCTTC.